The sequence of this T cell receptor beta chain was determined in a study of neurological immune-mediated disorders. General study points: When grouped phylogenetically, the repertoires of 18 of the 34 multiple sclerosis patients fell together in one related-CDR3 cluster, which is a possible signature. Association of the multiple sclerosis repertoire cluster with clinical or MRI features was not observed for any feature. None of the CDR3 amino acid sequences of expanded clones recurred across subjects, suggesting private repertoires in all groups.

The CDR3 runs 16 residues. Germline lookup yields CDR1 SGHRS and CDR2 YFSETQ. Germline trimming cut 0 bases from V and 5 bases from J; bases unmatched to any gene: 5. TCRdb re-analysed the 5' RACE reads in MiXCR, keeping a single row per CDR3 protein. This sample has about 74,000 distinct CDR3 sequences, with 5.2% found just once. This clonotype has a count of ten or more. As yet, its antigen is unknown. The sample consisted of PBMCs. The receptor's source is a man aged 18 to 30 with multiple sclerosis. The chain links TRBV5-1 to TRBJ1-6; 7 bases map to TRBD1. CDR3 nucleotides: TGCGCCAGCAGCTTGGCCACAGGGGTAAATAATTCACCCCTCCACTTT. Residues: CASSLATGVNNSPLHF.